Following are 31 T cell receptor beta chains from one sample sequenced in a study of radiotherapy plus CTLA-4 blockade in lung cancer. The data were produced by immunoSEQ multiplex PCR, yet TCRdb's version contains in-frame clones alone and is incomplete. This table holds 62,000 or so clones, about 80% found once. Source: peripheral blood, taken from a patient treated with radiotherapy plus ipilimumab. These TCRs come from a human donor with non-small cell lung cancer who had a complete response to radiotherapy plus ipilimumab.

The chain is built from TRBV6-6 and TRBJ1-2; TRBD1 matches 8 bases. Unmatched junction bases numbered 4, after V lost 2 bases and J lost 5 bases. The CDR3 extends over 14 amino acids. Germline V CDR1 and CDR2: MNHNY, SVGAGI (reference sequence). In DNA form, the CDR3 reads TGTGCCAGCAGTTACATGGGACAGGAATATGGCTACACCTTC. Translated: CASSYMGQEYGYTF.

The chain recombines TRBV18 with TRBJ2-4; the match to TRBD2 covers 10 bases. There are 17 residues in the CDR3. CDR1 and CDR2 (germline): KGHSH, LQKENI. V lost 3 bases, J lost 0 bases, and 5 bases stayed unmatched. In DNA, the CDR3 is TGTGCCAGCTCACCTCTGGCTAGCGGGAGAGCCAAAAACATTCAGTACTTC. It codes for CASSPLASGRAKNIQYF.

There are a few counts of this clone. The chain links TRBV29-1 to TRBJ2-1, with TRBD2 identical over 14 bases. The CDR3 extends over 14 amino acids. J lost 16 bases, V lost 5 bases, and 13 bases had no gene match. Per germline, CDR1 SQVTM and CDR2 ANQGSEA. CDR3 sequence (DNA): TGCAGCGTTACCCCGGGACTAGCGGGAGAGGGTAGATTCTTC. Amino acids: CSVTPGLAGEGRFF.

The chain combines TRBV7-9 with TRBJ1-6, with D possibly being TRBD1 (5 bases). Germline values: CDR1 SEHNR, CDR2 FQNEAQ (reference sequence). CDR3 length: 14 amino acids. V gave up 4 bases and J gave up 10 bases, with 14 bases separating them. The CDR3 loop reads CASSSQDHQSPLHF. CDR3 in DNA: TGTGCCAGCAGCTCACAGGATCACCAATCACCCCTCCACTTT.

The chain has TRBV6-5 and TRBJ1-3; no definite D call. Germline-derived CDR1 and CDR2 are MNHEY and SVGAGI. With 6 bases removed from V and 4 bases from J, the gap between germline ends came to 4 bases. This CDR3 contains 11 residues. CDR3 DNA sequence: TGTGCCAGCAGCAGAGGAAACACCATATATTTT. This translates into CASSRGNTIYF.

CDR3 sequence: CASIQGIGRATEAFF. The CDR3 DNA sequence: TGTGCCAGCATCCAGGGAATCGGCAGGGCCACTGAAGCTTTCTTT. The chain has TRBV6-5 and TRBJ1-1; a weak D match, TRBD1 (5 bases). Germline-derived CDR1 and CDR2 are MNHEY and SVGAGI. Trimming pared 7 bases from V and 4 bases from J, leaving 19 bases between. This CDR3 has 15 residues.

The chain links TRBV18 to TRBJ2-7; D gene ambiguous. CDR1 KGHSH and CDR2 LQKENI come from the germline V gene. This CDR3 comprises 13 residues. Trimming stripped 2 bases from V and 1 base from J, with 6 bases between. The CDR3 region is CASSPVASYEQYF. CDR3 nucleotides: TGTGCCAGCTCACCAGTGGCATCCTACGAGCAGTACTTC.

V is TRBV27 and J is TRBJ2-1; TRBD1 matches 7 bases. The V gene's germline CDR1 is MNHEY and CDR2 SMNVEV (reference sequence). The CDR3 consists of 16 residues. The J segment lost 3 bases and the V segment lost 5 bases, leaving 10 bases of the junction unmatched. The CDR3, as DNA: TGTGCCAGCAGTCCTTACAGGGGCCTTCTCTACAATGAGCAGTTCTTC. It codes for CASSPYRGLLYNEQFF.

The V and J genes are TRBV6-5 and TRBJ2-5; D possibly matches TRBD1 or TRBD2 (5 bases each). From germline, CDR1 is MNHEY and CDR2 SVGAGI. The CDR3 is 15 amino acids. V was clipped by 0 bases and J by 2 bases, with 10 bases between them. DNA of the CDR3: TGTGCCAGCAGTTACTCGTCGAGGGGTCAAGAGACCCAGTACTTC. Translated, it gives CASSYSSRGQETQYF.

This sequence joins TRBV10-3 and TRBJ2-7, with D perhaps matching TRBD1 or TRBD2 (5 bases each). The CDR3 runs to 13 residues. Germline V gives CDR1 ENHRY, CDR2 SYGVKD. The V gene lost 6 bases and the J gene lost 2 bases, with 11 bases spanning the gap. CDR3 protein: CAIRGTDTYEQYV. The DNA for the CDR3 is TGTGCCATCAGGGGGACGGATACCTACGAGCAGTACGTC.

The gene calls are TRBV5-4 and TRBJ2-7, with D possibly TRBD1 on 6 matching bases. The CDR3 length is 13 residues. With 0 bases removed from V and 3 bases from J, the gap between germline ends came to 7 bases. The germline gives CDR1 SGHNT, CDR2 YYREEE (reference sequence). CDR3 sequence reads: CASSLDRVYEQYV. The CDR3 nucleotides read TGTGCCAGCAGCTTGGACAGGGTCTACGAGCAGTACGTC.

The V gene is TRBV6-1, the J gene TRBJ2-7; 7 bases are shared with TRBD2. CDR1 MNHNS and CDR2 SASEGT come from the germline V gene. The CDR3 is 15 amino acids. Unmatched junction bases numbered 17, after V lost 6 bases and J lost 9 bases. The DNA for the CDR3 is TGTGCCAGCAGGGGGGACGGGCGGGGGACCCTCCGGCAGTACTTC. Amino acids: CASRGDGRGTLRQYF.

This clone appeared a few times. The chain has TRBV5-1 and TRBJ2-3, with TRBD2 identical over 9 bases. The V and J ends lost 4 bases and 5 bases, in that order; junction bases with no gene match: 8. This CDR3 region has 15 residues. CDR1 SGHRS and CDR2 YFSETQ come from the germline V gene. DNA for the CDR3: TGCGCCAGCAGCGCCTTGGGTAGCGGGGGAGATACGCAGTATTTT. Its protein product is CASSALGSGGDTQYF.

The chain is built from TRBV19 and TRBJ2-1; 7 nucleotides match TRBD2. The CDR3 sequence is 15 residues long. J lost 6 bases, V lost 3 bases, and 8 bases had no gene match. Germline V gives CDR1 LNHDA, CDR2 SQIVND (reference sequence). CDR3 sequence (DNA): TGTGCCAGTAGTATGGGGAGGGAGGCGGGCAATGAGCAGTTCTTC. This gives the protein CASSMGREAGNEQFF.

The chain has TRBV5-1 and TRBJ2-7; D is possibly TRBD1 (5 bases). Trimming removed 9 bases at V and 0 bases at J, with 10 bases between. The CDR3 runs to 12 residues. Germline V CDR1 and CDR2: SGHRS, YFSETQ. The CDR3, as DNA: TGCGCCAACACAGGTCGCTCCTACGAGCAGTACTTC. This encodes CANTGRSYEQYF.

Concerning this clone itself: Other DNA sequences within the sample encode an identical CDR3. The chain couples TRBV18 to TRBJ1-2; no clear D gene. The ends were cut back, 4 bases at V and 1 base at J, with 4 bases in the middle. This CDR3 has 12 amino acids. Germline CDR1 is KGHSH and CDR2 is LQKENI. The CDR3 bases are TGTGCCAGCTCACAGGGTAACTATGGCTACACCTTC. It translates to CASSQGNYGYTF.

This clone showed up just once. The chain joins TRBV6-5 to TRBJ1-1; D unclear. The CDR3 is made up of 12 amino acids. The germline V gene has CDR1 MNHEY and CDR2 SVGAGI. V gave up 7 bases and J gave up 10 bases, with 16 bases separating them. This CDR3 is CASKGSRSGAFF. CDR3 DNA: TGTGCCAGCAAGGGAAGCCGCAGCGGAGCTTTCTTT.

V and J are TRBV29-1 and TRBJ2-1; TRBD1 matches 11 bases. J gave up 0 bases and V 5 bases, and 6 bases lay outside the gene matches. The CDR3 extends over 16 amino acids. Per germline, CDR1 SQVTM and CDR2 ANQGSEA. The CDR3 nucleotides read TGCAGCGTTCCGGGACAGGGGGGTAGCTCCTACAATGAGCAGTTCTTC. It yields the protein CSVPGQGGSSYNEQFF.

The rearrangement uses TRBV5-6 and TRBJ2-4; D is uncertain. CDR1 is SGHDT and CDR2 is YYEEEE in the germline V gene. Trimming took 4 bases from V and 9 from J, leaving 11 bases between them. CDR3 length: 12 amino acids. The CDR3 spells CASSRRTAIQYF. CDR3 bases: TGTGCCAGCAGCAGACGAACTGCCATTCAGTACTTC.

As to this clone: The germline gene is not matched at one end of the junction; a read error may be the cause. The sample contains more than one DNA sequence encoding this CDR3. This rearrangement joins TRBV29-1 to TRBJ2-5; 7 bases align to TRBD1. The CDR3 contains 12 residues. From germline, CDR1 is SQVTM and CDR2 ANQGSEA. The CDR3 region is CSVGQSQETQYF. In DNA form, the CDR3 reads TGCAGCGTGGGACAGTCTCAAGAGACTCAGTACTTC.

The V gene is TRBV10-2, the J gene TRBJ2-6; D might be TRBD1 (6 bases). The CDR3 is 17 residues long. In germline, CDR1 is WSHSY, CDR2 SAAADI. Trimming took off 6 bases at V and 0 bases at J, with 15 bases between the two ends. The CDR3 DNA is TGCGCCAGCAGAGCAGGACAGAGACTCTCTGGGGCCAACGTCCTGACTTTC. Encoded protein: CASRAGQRLSGANVLTF.

This sequence joins TRBV7-6 and TRBJ2-7; 10 bases agree with TRBD2. The CDR3 spans 17 residues. Germline CDR1 is SGHVS and CDR2 is FNYEAQ. Trimming took 1 base from V and 3 from J; bases not matched to a gene: 9. This chain's CDR3 is CASSLVPPSGSNYEQYV. Here the CDR3 DNA reads TGTGCCAGCAGCTTAGTTCCTCCTAGCGGGAGTAACTACGAGCAGTACGTC.

The rearrangement joins TRBV4-3 to TRBJ2-3, with a weak D call TRBD1 (5 bases). Germline loops: CDR1 LGHNA, CDR2 YSLEER. The V gene lost 0 bases and the J gene lost 0 bases, with 13 bases spanning the gap. CDR3 length equals 17 residues. CDR3 protein: CASSQDQGQRSTDTQYF. The CDR3, as DNA: TGCGCCAGCAGCCAAGATCAGGGTCAGCGCAGCACAGATACGCAGTATTTT.

The rearrangement uses TRBV9 and TRBJ2-5; TRBD2 might be the D (6 bases). Germline CDR1 and CDR2: SGDLS and YYNGEE. CDR3 length equals 13 residues. V lost 4 bases and J lost 5, with 12 bases in between. The CDR3 DNA sequence: TGTGCCAGCAGCAATCGGGAGTGGGAGACCCAGTACTTC. Translating gives CASSNREWETQYF.

This chain joins TRBV5-5 and TRBJ1-2; TRBD1 matches 10 bases. Germline CDR1 reads SGHKS; CDR2 reads YYEKEE (reference sequence). The V gene end was trimmed by 4 bases and the J gene end by 7 bases; junction bases not matched to a gene: 13. This CDR3 comprises 16 residues. The chain's CDR3 is CASSDYRDRGNRGYTF. CDR3 bases: TGTGCCAGCAGCGACTACCGGGACAGGGGTAATCGTGGCTACACCTTC.

The chain combines TRBV4-3 with TRBJ1-2; 8 nucleotides agree with TRBD1. The CDR3 runs to 13 residues. The trim removed 6 bases at V and 7 bases at J, leaving 7 bases unmatched. Germline V gene lookup returns CDR1 LGHNA and CDR2 YSLEER. This CDR3 reads CASSLDRGGGYTF. The CDR3 nucleotides are TGCGCCAGCAGTCTTGACAGGGGAGGTGGCTACACCTTC.

This chain connects TRBV5-1 to TRBJ2-1, with 9 nucleotides matching TRBD1. The CDR3 is made up of 15 amino acids. Germline V gene data show CDR1 as SGHRS and CDR2 as YFSETQ. V lost 4 bases to trimming and J lost 7 bases; unmatched junction nucleotides: 9. CDR3 sequence: CASSVRDRVFNEQFF. As DNA, the CDR3 is TGCGCCAGCAGCGTCCGGGACAGGGTTTTTAATGAGCAGTTCTTC.

The chain recombines TRBV14 with TRBJ1-1; D not certain. The germline V gene encodes CDR1 SGHDN and CDR2 FVKESK. Trimming removed 1 base from V and 5 bases from J, with 11 bases in between. The CDR3 extends over 14 amino acids. This CDR3 is CASSQALGLTEAFF. The CDR3 nucleotides read TGTGCCAGCAGCCAAGCTTTAGGGTTAACTGAAGCTTTCTTT.

J is TRBJ1-1 and V is TRBV5-1; 8 positions agree with TRBD1. Germline lookup yields CDR1 SGHRS and CDR2 YFSETQ. This CDR3 contains 13 residues. The ends lost 6 bases at V and 0 bases at J; junction bases unmatched: 1. CDR3 in DNA: TGCGCCAGCACGGACAGGGTGAACACTGAAGCTTTCTTT. This sequence encodes CASTDRVNTEAFF.

This clone was found once. This chain uses TRBV27 with TRBJ2-2; tentative D call: TRBD2 (6 bases). CDR1 and CDR2 (germline): MNHEY, SMNVEV (reference sequence). V was clipped by 5 bases and J by 5 bases, with 12 bases between them. CDR3 length: 14 residues. The CDR3: CASSPLGGTGELFF. For the CDR3, the DNA is TGTGCCAGCAGTCCCCTGGGGGGTACCGGGGAGCTGTTTTTT.

V and J are TRBV7-2 and TRBJ1-2; D gene uncertain. V was trimmed by 0 bases and J by 6 bases, leaving 14 bases between them. The CDR3 totals 15 residues. Germline CDR1 is SGHTA and CDR2 is FQGNSA. CDR3 residues: CASSLAPDMQHGYTF. CDR3 nucleotides: TGTGCCAGCAGCTTAGCACCTGACATGCAGCATGGCTACACCTTC.